Each of the 5 T cell receptor beta chains below was sequenced from the same sample in a study of cytomegalovirus exposure and HLA in healthy donors. PCR used 60 Vbeta primers and 13 Jbeta primers. Some clones are missing from TCRdb's copy, which holds only in-frame ones; the method was immunoSEQ multiplex PCR. The sample has about 210,000 clones; about 80% are singletons. Sequencing used PBMCs. Every receptor here comes from a woman aged 25 to 39 in good health and CMV-seropositive.

The chain joins TRBV4-1 to TRBJ1-1; 7 nucleotides align to TRBD1. Germline V gene lookup returns CDR1 MGHRA and CDR2 YSYEKL. This CDR3 has 15 amino acids. The V segment lost 4 bases and the J segment 1 base; nucleotides outside the gene matches: 6. CDR3 sequence reads: CASSPTTGWNTEAFF. DNA for the CDR3: TGCGCCAGCAGCCCAACGACAGGGTGGAACACTGAAGCTTTCTTT.

This clone was observed a handful of times. CDR3 sequence: CASSQGFRARGTGELFF. CDR3 nucleotides: TGTGCCAGCAGCCAAGGGTTTCGCGCAAGAGGCACCGGGGAGCTGTTTTTT. The chain has TRBV4-2 and TRBJ2-2, with no clear D. This CDR3 comprises 17 residues. Germline CDR1 and CDR2: LGHNA and YNFKEQ. The ends were cut back, 1 base at V and 4 bases at J, with 16 bases in the middle.

This clone was observed a few times. This chain joins TRBV5-1 and TRBJ1-2; 8 bases align to TRBD1. Germline assignment: CDR1 SGHRS and CDR2 YFSETQ. V was clipped by 4 bases and J by 4 bases; unmatched bases: 9. The CDR3 runs 15 residues. The CDR3 here is CASSSGQGLVYGYTF. DNA of the CDR3: TGCGCCAGCAGCAGCGGACAGGGTCTCGTCTATGGCTACACCTTC.

The chain links TRBV6-5 to TRBJ1-2; the D gene is possibly TRBD1 (6 bases). The germline V gene has CDR1 MNHEY and CDR2 SVGAGI. There are 14 residues in the CDR3. The germline V and J ends were trimmed by 4 bases and 4 bases, with 13 bases remaining between them. Here the CDR3 reads CASSWGPGSYGYTF. As DNA, the CDR3 is TGTGCCAGCAGTTGGGGGCCCGGATCCTATGGCTACACCTTC.

This sequence joins TRBV9 and TRBJ2-1; D is possibly TRBD1 (6 bases). Between the trimmed V and J ends, which lost 0 bases and 8 bases, there was a span of 9 bases. CDR1 and CDR2 from the germline V gene are SGDLS and YYNGEE. This CDR3 is built from 13 residues. This CDR3 is CASSVAGVDEQFF. CDR3 DNA: TGTGCCAGCAGCGTAGCAGGGGTGGATGAGCAGTTCTTC.